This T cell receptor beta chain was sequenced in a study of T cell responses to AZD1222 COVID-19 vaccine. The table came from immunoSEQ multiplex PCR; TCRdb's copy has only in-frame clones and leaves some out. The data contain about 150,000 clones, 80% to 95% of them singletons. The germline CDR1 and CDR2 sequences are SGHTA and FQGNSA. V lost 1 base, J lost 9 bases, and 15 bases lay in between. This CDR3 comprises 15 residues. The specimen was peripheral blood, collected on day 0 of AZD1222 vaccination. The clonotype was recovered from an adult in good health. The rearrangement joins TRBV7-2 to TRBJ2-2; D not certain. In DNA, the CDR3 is TGTGCCAGCAGCTTAGGCCTCGGAAGTCTTCGGGAGCTGTTTTTT. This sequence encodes CASSLGLGSLRELFF.